This T cell receptor (beta chain) was recovered during a study of T cells in Graves' hyperthyroidism and ophthalmopathy. Study outcomes and limitations: Most thyroid clonotypes with frequency above 0.001 were detected in blood. Before onset, ophthalmopathy was predicted by the model a median roughly 6.8 months earlier.

Amplification of TCR beta CDR3 regions used RNA as the template. A first-round RT-PCR of the TCR CDR3 used the HTBI primer set. TCRdb reprocessed the multiplex PCR reads via MiXCR and lists one record per CDR3 protein. This table holds some 380,000 distinct CDR3 sequences, about 14% found once. Many counts were recorded for this clonotype. Its specificity is unknown. The PBMCs were sourced from fresh peripheral blood (about 10 ml). The CDR3 loop spans 18 amino acids. Deletions cut 5 bases from V and 5 bases from J, with 27 bases between. Looked up from germline, CDR1 is LGHDT and CDR2 is YNNKEL (reference sequence).

The gene calls are TRBV3-1 and TRBJ2-5, with a possible D match to TRBD1 (5 bases). The sample taken for sequencing was blood. The receptor was derived from a young man with Graves' hyperthyroidism that later progressed to Graves' ophthalmopathy. The CDR3, as DNA: TGTGCCAGCAGCAACCCCTTCTGGGGCGCCCATATTACGGAGACCCAGTACTTC. This encodes CASSNPFWGAHITETQYF.